A single sample is the source of the 20 T cell receptor beta chains below, sequenced in a study of shared clonotypes between healthy human individuals. Sequenced by immunoSEQ multiplex PCR; TCRdb stores in-frame clones only, minus some. The sample has 1,500,000 or so clones, around 97% seen once. The sequenced sample was naive CD4+ T cells sorted from blood. Documented subset: CD45RA+ positively selected. The receptors were gathered from a man aged 25 to 45 in good health.

The chain uses TRBV28 and TRBJ1-4; D is unclear. Germline V gives CDR1 MDHEN, CDR2 SYDVKM. Trimming cost V 7 bases and J 6 bases, with 18 bases left between them. CDR3 length: 15 amino acids. This CDR3 is CASKARLGEDEKLFF. As DNA, the CDR3 is TGTGCCAGCAAAGCCAGGCTTGGGGAAGATGAAAAACTGTTTTTT.

The J gene is TRBJ2-2, the V gene TRBV15; 15 bases line up with TRBD2. The CDR3 runs 17 residues. The J segment lost 4 bases and the V segment lost 1 base, leaving 1 base of the junction unmatched. Germline CDR1 is LNHNV and CDR2 is YYDKDF (reference sequence). CDR3 amino acids: CATSRGGLAGGTGELFF. DNA for the CDR3: TGTGCCACCAGCAGAGGGGGACTAGCGGGAGGCACCGGGGAGCTGTTTTTT.

This clone has only one observation. This chain uses TRBV6-1 with TRBJ1-2; 7 nucleotides align to TRBD1. V was pared by 6 bases and J by 9 bases, with 10 bases of the junction left unmatched. Germline CDR1 is MNHNS and CDR2 is SASEGT. The CDR3 extends over 13 amino acids. This CDR3 reads CASRTQGGQSYTF. In DNA form, the CDR3 reads TGTGCCAGCAGAACCCAGGGGGGGCAAAGCTACACCTTC.

The chain couples TRBV2 to TRBJ2-7, with TRBD2 identical over 7 bases. There are 15 residues in the CDR3. Looked up from germline, CDR1 is SNHLY and CDR2 is FYNNEI. Unmatched junction bases numbered 11, after V lost 6 bases and J lost 3 bases. In DNA, the CDR3 is TGTGCCAGCAGACAACTCAGGGAGGGCCACTACGAGCAGTACTTC. Translation: CASRQLREGHYEQYF.

The V and J genes are TRBV5-1 and TRBJ1-4; D ambiguous. The CDR3 spans 14 residues. V was cut by 0 bases and J by 8 bases, with 11 bases left in between. Germline V gives CDR1 SGHRS, CDR2 YFSETQ. The CDR3 DNA follows: TGCGCCAGCAGCTTGGTTCCACGCGGAGAAAAACTGTTTTTT. This gives the protein CASSLVPRGEKLFF.

Only one count was recorded for this clone. The rearrangement uses TRBV18 and TRBJ2-5; 7 bases are a match to TRBD1. The length of the CDR3 is 15 residues. Trimming cost V 3 bases and J 2 bases; bases outside gene matches: 6. From germline, CDR1 is KGHSH and CDR2 LQKENI. The CDR3: CASSPANRGQETQYF. The CDR3, as DNA: TGTGCCAGCTCACCCGCAAACAGGGGTCAAGAGACCCAGTACTTC.

This clone was counted a single time. The chain uses TRBV11-1 and TRBJ2-1, with 13 bases fitting TRBD2. There are 15 residues in the CDR3. Germline values: CDR1 SGHAT, CDR2 FQDESV (reference sequence). V was clipped by 5 bases and J by 7 bases; unmatched bases: 5. Here the CDR3 DNA reads TGTGCCAGCAGCGCCGGGACTAGCGGGACTAATGAGCAGTTCTTC. It yields the protein CASSAGTSGTNEQFF.

With respect to this clone: The same CDR3 can be traced to other DNA sequences in this sample. The chain carries TRBV15 and TRBJ2-6; D is possibly TRBD1 or TRBD2 (6 bases each). This CDR3 spans 17 amino acids. The germline V gene has CDR1 LNHNV and CDR2 YYDKDF (reference sequence). Trimming removed 1 base at V and 4 bases at J, with 14 bases between. CDR3 in amino acids: CATSRVTGAGGANVLTF. CDR3 DNA sequence: TGTGCCACCAGCAGAGTGACGGGGGCGGGAGGGGCCAACGTCCTGACTTTC. Full variable domain (missing parts from reference TRBV15 and TRBJ2-6): DAMVIQNPRYQVTQFGKPVTLSCSQTLNHNVMYWYQQKSSQAPKLLFHYYDKDFNNEADTPDNFQSRRPNTSFCFLDIRSPGLGDTAMYLCATSRVTGAGGANVLTFGAGSRLTVL.

The V call is TRBV5-6, the J call TRBJ2-1; D uncertain. In germline, CDR1 is SGHDT, CDR2 YYEEEE. V dropped 1 base and J dropped 7 bases, with 15 bases sitting between them. This CDR3 is 15 amino acids long. The CDR3 DNA reads TGTGCCAGCAGCTTGAATCGGGTACTGGGGAATGAGCAGTTCTTC. Translated: CASSLNRVLGNEQFF.

V usage is TRBV5-1 and J usage is TRBJ2-3, with D perhaps being TRBD1 or TRBD2 (6 bases each). Trimming took 4 bases from V and 0 from J, leaving 18 bases between them. Germline V gives CDR1 SGHRS, CDR2 YFSETQ. The CDR3 consists of 17 residues. The CDR3 DNA is TGCGCCAGCAGCGGCCAACCCCAGGGGACTAGCACAGATACGCAGTATTTT. Translating it yields CASSGQPQGTSTDTQYF.

The rearrangement uses TRBV6-6 and TRBJ2-5, with 7 bases identical to TRBD1. V lost 4 bases and J lost 5; bases outside the gene matches: 7. The CDR3 spans 14 residues. CDR1 and CDR2 (germline): MNHNY, SVGAGI (reference sequence). CDR3 nucleotide sequence: TGTGCCAGCAGTTCGAACAGGGGAGTGGAGACCCAGTACTTC. Protein: CASSSNRGVETQYF.

The chain employs TRBV9 and TRBJ1-1; TRBD1 is a possible D gene (5 bases). V was trimmed by 0 bases and J by 3 bases, leaving 15 bases between them. The CDR3 contains 16 residues. CDR1 is SGDLS, CDR2 YYNGEE, per germline. The CDR3 coding sequence is TGTGCCAGCAGCGTAGGGGCCAGGGCTATACACACTGAAGCTTTCTTT. Its translation is CASSVGARAIHTEAFF.

The genes are TRBV27 and TRBJ2-1; 11 nucleotides match TRBD2. The V gene end was trimmed by 1 base and the J gene end by 5 bases; junction bases not matched to a gene: 13. This CDR3 region has 19 residues. Germline CDR1 is MNHEY and CDR2 is SMNVEV (reference sequence). The CDR3 is CASSLLTSGKTWGDNEQFF. As DNA, the CDR3 is TGTGCCAGCAGTTTATTGACTAGCGGGAAAACCTGGGGCGACAATGAGCAGTTCTTC.

This chain links TRBV19 with TRBJ2-7; 7 positions match TRBD2. The CDR3 length is 18 residues. Germline trimming cut 10 bases from V and 5 bases from J; bases unmatched to any gene: 26. Germline CDR1 reads LNHDA; CDR2 reads SQIVND (reference sequence). CDR3 sequence reads: CATRRRGLPSGWWDEQYF. CDR3 DNA sequence: TGTGCCACAAGGAGGCGGGGACTACCCAGTGGATGGTGGGACGAGCAGTACTTC. The full variable domain, rest sourced from reference TRBV19 and TRBJ2-7, is DGGITQSPKYLFRKEGQNVTLSCEQNLNHDAMYWYRQDPGQGLRLIYYSQIVNDFQKGDIAEGYSVSREKKESFPLTVTSAQKNPTAFYLCATRRRGLPSGWWDEQYFGPGTRLTVT.

The chain uses TRBV19 and TRBJ2-1; 9 nucleotides match TRBD2. V was clipped by 4 bases and J by 7 bases; unmatched bases: 14. The CDR3 has 17 residues. CDR1 is LNHDA and CDR2 is SQIVND in the germline V gene (reference sequence). CDR3 in amino acids: CASSKAHGGRATNEQFF. As DNA, the CDR3 is TGTGCCAGTAGTAAGGCCCACGGCGGGAGGGCCACGAATGAGCAGTTCTTC.

The genes are TRBV5-4 and TRBJ2-4; 12 bases fit TRBD2. V was pared by 4 bases and J by 0 bases, with 8 bases of the junction left unmatched. Germline V gene lookup returns CDR1 SGHNT and CDR2 YYREEE (reference sequence). The CDR3 spans 18 residues. The CDR3 DNA follows: TGTGCCAGCAGCACCGGACTAGCGGGACATGGAGCCAAAAACATTCAGTACTTC. Amino acid sequence: CASSTGLAGHGAKNIQYF.

V and J are TRBV18 and TRBJ2-1, with a possible D match to TRBD1 (5 bases). Germline V gene data show CDR1 as KGHSH and CDR2 as LQKENI. The CDR3 has 13 residues. Deletions cut 4 bases from V and 4 bases from J, with 8 bases between. The CDR3: CASSLTVYNEQFF. In nucleotides, the CDR3 is TGTGCCAGCTCACTGACAGTTTACAATGAGCAGTTCTTC.

The J gene is TRBJ2-2, the V gene TRBV7-8; 8 bases agree with TRBD1. Trimming removed 5 bases from V and 2 bases from J; junction bases left unmatched: 10. The CDR3 loop spans 17 amino acids. Per the germline V gene, CDR1 is SGHVS and CDR2 is FQNEAQ. The CDR3 region is CASSASPTGVNTGELFF. The DNA of the CDR3 is TGTGCCAGCAGCGCGAGCCCGACAGGGGTAAACACCGGGGAGCTGTTTTTT.

The chain combines TRBV11-2 with TRBJ2-1; 13 bases fit TRBD2. Germline assignment: CDR1 SGHAT and CDR2 FQNNGV. CDR3 size: 17 residues. The J segment lost 6 bases and the V segment lost 0 bases, leaving 5 bases of the junction unmatched. CDR3: CASSLEGLAGSLNEQFF. CDR3 DNA sequence: TGTGCCAGCAGCTTAGAGGGACTAGCGGGGTCCCTCAATGAGCAGTTCTTC.

The chain links TRBV25-1 to TRBJ2-7, with a weak D call TRBD1 (5 bases). Deletions cut 9 bases from V and 3 bases from J, with 15 bases between. CDR3 size: 13 residues. Germline CDR1 reads MGHDK; CDR2 reads SYGVNS. CDR3 nucleotide sequence: TGTGCCAGTGGACAAACCGACGGCTACGAGCAGTACTTC. Protein: CASGQTDGYEQYF.